The next 24 T cell receptor beta chains were all read from a single sample in a study of cytomegalovirus exposure and HLA in healthy donors. The study ran its PCR with 60 Vbeta and 13 Jbeta primers. Produced via immunoSEQ multiplex PCR; TCRdb's table is partial and in-frame only. The sample includes around 130,000 clones, around 8.5% seen only once; the top ten take around 5.5%. The sample comprised PBMCs. These receptors originate from a man in his forties in good health and CMV-seronegative.

This clone came up a few times. The CDR3 coding sequence is TGTGCCAGCAGCTTAATGGGCGGGGCTTCTTACAATGAGCAGTTCTTC. Translation gives CASSLMGGASYNEQFF. V usage is TRBV7-2 and J usage is TRBJ2-1; tentatively, D is TRBD2 (6 bases). This CDR3 region has 16 residues. Germline loops: CDR1 SGHTA, CDR2 FQGNSA. V was shortened by 2 bases and J by 4 bases, with 15 bases between the two germline ends. Full variable domain (outside the CDR3, taken from reference TRBV7-2 and TRBJ2-1): GAGVSQSPSNKVTEKGKDVELRCDPISGHTALYWYRQSLGQGLEFLIYFQGNSAPDKSGLPSDRFSAERTGGSVSTLTIQRTQQEDSAVYLCASSLMGGASYNEQFFGPGTRLTVL.

This clone was recorded a few times. This chain links TRBV5-1 with TRBJ1-2, with 11 positions matching TRBD1. CDR1 and CDR2 (germline): SGHRS, YFSETQ. After removal of 0 bases from V and 8 bases from J, the junction contained 9 bases not matched to a gene. This CDR3 has 16 amino acids. The CDR3 coding sequence is TGCGCCAGCAGCTTGGGAGGAGGACAGGGGGCTGAAGGCTACACCTTC. Encoded protein: CASSLGGGQGAEGYTF.

This clone was observed a handful of times. This chain joins TRBV13 and TRBJ2-3, with 9 bases identical to TRBD2. Trimming took 7 bases from V and 1 from J; bases not matched to a gene: 6. CDR3 length equals 15 residues. The germline V gene encodes CDR1 PRHDT and CDR2 FYEKMQ (reference sequence). CDR3 region: CASNHRLAGTDTQYF. CDR3 nucleotide sequence: TGTGCCAGCAACCATAGACTAGCGGGCACAGATACGCAGTATTTT.

J is TRBJ2-3 and V is TRBV11-3, with 8 bases aligning to TRBD1. The CDR3 extends over 14 amino acids. V was pared by 5 bases and J by 6 bases, with 7 bases of the junction left unmatched. Germline-derived CDR1 and CDR2 are SGHNT and YENEEA. Here the CDR3 DNA reads TGTGCCAGCAGCACAGGGACAGGAGAGGATACGCAGTATTTT. It codes for CASSTGTGEDTQYF.

The chain employs TRBV9 and TRBJ2-1; the match to TRBD2 covers 8 bases. The CDR3 has 15 amino acids. Germline V CDR1 and CDR2: SGDLS, YYNGEE. V shed 1 base and J 8 bases; nucleotides not matched to a gene: 8. CDR3 amino acids: CASSVNFGGADEQFF. CDR3 DNA: TGTGCCAGCAGCGTAAATTTCGGGGGGGCGGATGAGCAGTTCTTC.

The chain combines TRBV7-9 with TRBJ1-1, with D unclear. V lost 5 bases and J 4 bases, leaving 20 bases between the germline ends. CDR1 and CDR2 (germline): SEHNR, FQNEAQ (reference sequence). The CDR3 covers 16 residues. CDR3 in amino acids: CASSPIRDGEGTEAFF. The CDR3 DNA reads TGTGCCAGCAGCCCTATTCGTGACGGGGAGGGCACTGAAGCTTTCTTT.

This chain joins TRBV7-8 and TRBJ2-7, with 9 bases matching TRBD1. The CDR3 contains 19 residues. Germline CDR1 SGHVS, CDR2 FQNEAQ. Trimming at V came to 1 base and at J to 3 bases, leaving 16 bases not matched to a gene. The DNA for the CDR3 is TGTGCCAGCAGCTTAGATTGGACCAGGGGGACAGGGATTCTCTACGAGCAGTACTTC. It codes for CASSLDWTRGTGILYEQYF.

This clone was seen a few times. V is TRBV5-1 and J is TRBJ1-1; no clear D. The CDR3 sequence is 14 residues long. Germline V gives CDR1 SGHRS, CDR2 YFSETQ. The germline V and J ends were trimmed by 0 bases and 4 bases, with 10 bases remaining between them. The CDR3 nucleotides read TGCGCCAGCAGCTTGGGGCAGGAAATCACTGAAGCTTTCTTT. This encodes CASSLGQEITEAFF.

This sequence joins TRBV27 and TRBJ2-1, with D perhaps TRBD2 (5 bases). Germline loops: CDR1 MNHEY, CDR2 SMNVEV (reference sequence). Trimming took 0 bases from V and 8 from J, leaving 8 bases between them. This CDR3 spans 13 amino acids. CDR3 residues: CASSLSRRDEQFF. Written as DNA, the CDR3 is TGTGCCAGCAGTTTATCGAGGCGGGATGAGCAGTTCTTC.

The chain is built from TRBV15 and TRBJ2-6; 8 nucleotides agree with TRBD1. J lost 1 base, V lost 8 bases, and 10 bases had no gene match. This CDR3 is built from 17 residues. Germline V CDR1 and CDR2: LNHNV, YYDKDF (reference sequence). In DNA, the CDR3 is TGTGCCACCGAATCGCGGGACAGGATATCTGGGGCCAACGTCCTGACTTTC. Translation: CATESRDRISGANVLTF.

The chain employs TRBV5-6 and TRBJ2-7, with D possibly TRBD2 on 5 matching bases. CDR1 is SGHDT and CDR2 is YYEEEE in the germline V gene. The germline V and J ends were trimmed by 6 bases and 6 bases, with 16 bases remaining between them. This CDR3 spans 13 amino acids. The CDR3 DNA follows: TGTGCCAGCAACCGAGGGTTGCTAGGCGAGCAGTACTTC. Its translation is CASNRGLLGEQYF.

The chain links TRBV18 to TRBJ1-2, with 7 bases lining up with TRBD1. Per the germline V gene, CDR1 is KGHSH and CDR2 is LQKENI. This CDR3 comprises 14 residues. The junction had 9 bases not matched to a gene; V was cut back by 3 bases and J by 8 bases. CDR3: CASSPRQGQGGYTF. The CDR3 nucleotides read TGTGCCAGCTCACCTAGACAGGGACAAGGGGGCTACACCTTC.

This clone turned up a few times. The V and J genes are TRBV19 and TRBJ1-1, with D tentatively TRBD1 (6 bases). Germline CDR1 and CDR2: LNHDA and SQIVND (reference sequence). The CDR3 sequence is 16 residues long. V was cut by 2 bases and J by 5 bases, with 18 bases left in between. Here the CDR3 reads CASSINRAAYLTEAFF. The CDR3 DNA follows: TGTGCCAGTAGTATAAACAGGGCCGCGTACTTGACTGAAGCTTTCTTT. The whole variable domain, filled in from reference TRBV19 and TRBJ1-1, reads DGGITQSPKYLFRKEGQNVTLSCEQNLNHDAMYWYRQDPGQGLRLIYYSQIVNDFQKGDIAEGYSVSREKKESFPLTVTSAQKNPTAFYLCASSINRAAYLTEAFFGQGTRLTVV.

This clone was recorded a few times. The chain recombines TRBV27 with TRBJ2-5; tentatively, D is TRBD1 (6 bases). V was shortened by 6 bases and J by 0 bases, with 11 bases between the two germline ends. The CDR3 covers 14 residues. Germline CDR1 and CDR2: MNHEY and SMNVEV (reference sequence). DNA for the CDR3: TGTGCCAGCAGATCCCAGGGGTACCAAGAGACCCAGTACTTC. Amino acid sequence: CASRSQGYQETQYF.

This clone has more than one count but fewer than ten. The sample holds other DNA sequences that translate to the same CDR3. The chain is built from TRBV19 and TRBJ2-7, with D tentatively TRBD1 (5 bases). The germline V gene has CDR1 LNHDA and CDR2 SQIVND (reference sequence). This CDR3 is built from 13 residues. Trimming took 3 bases from V and 3 from J, leaving 9 bases between them. The CDR3, as DNA: TGTGCCAGTAGTATGGGCCAGGGCTACGAGCAGTACTTC. As protein: CASSMGQGYEQYF.

V gene TRBV19 combines with J gene TRBJ1-6; TRBD1 aligns across 9 bases. CDR1 LNHDA and CDR2 SQIVND come from the germline V gene (reference sequence). The CDR3 sequence is 13 residues long. The trim removed 5 bases at V and 10 bases at J, leaving 3 bases unmatched. The CDR3 sequence is CASSPDRGSPLHF. In DNA form, the CDR3 reads TGTGCCAGTAGTCCGGACAGGGGATCACCCCTCCACTTT. The whole variable domain, filled in from reference TRBV19 and TRBJ1-6, reads DGGITQSPKYLFRKEGQNVTLSCEQNLNHDAMYWYRQDPGQGLRLIYYSQIVNDFQKGDIAEGYSVSREKKESFPLTVTSAQKNPTAFYLCASSPDRGSPLHFGNGTRLTVT.

This clone was counted a few times. Other DNA variants within this sample encode the same CDR3. The chain joins TRBV15 to TRBJ1-5; tentatively, D is TRBD1 (5 bases). The CDR3 runs to 15 residues. The V end was cut by 0 bases, the J end by 2 bases, with 8 bases between. Germline V gene sequence: CDR1 LNHNV, CDR2 YYDKDF (reference sequence). This CDR3 is CATSRDRVGNQPQHF. CDR3 nucleotides: TGTGCCACCAGCAGAGACAGGGTAGGCAATCAGCCCCAGCATTTT.

The sample holds a few counts of this clone. This chain links TRBV9 with TRBJ1-3, with 12 nucleotides matching TRBD1. The V gene's germline CDR1 is SGDLS and CDR2 YYNGEE. V lost 3 bases and J lost 4; bases outside the gene matches: 8. The CDR3 has 17 amino acids. CDR3 in amino acids: CASSALPGQGAGNTIYF. CDR3 in DNA: TGTGCCAGCAGCGCGCTCCCGGGACAGGGGGCAGGAAACACCATATATTTT.

Remarks on this clone: The same CDR3 also results from other DNA sequences found in this sample. V and J are TRBV6-1 and TRBJ1-1; D ambiguous. CDR1 and CDR2 (germline): MNHNS, SASEGT. This CDR3 spans 14 amino acids. V lost 0 bases and J lost 5, with 10 bases in between. The CDR3 sequence: CASSEALGWTEAFF. In DNA, the CDR3 is TGTGCCAGCAGTGAAGCTCTCGGGTGGACTGAAGCTTTCTTT.

This clone was detected a few times. This chain joins TRBV11-2 and TRBJ2-5; unclear D gene. The CDR3 contains 15 residues. V gave up 3 bases and J gave up 3 bases, with 14 bases separating them. Germline CDR1 and CDR2: SGHAT and FQNNGV. For the CDR3, the DNA is TGTGCCAGCAGCTTCGCCCCTAGTAGGAAAGAGACCCAGTACTTC. Translating gives CASSFAPSRKETQYF. Using reference TRBV11-2 and TRBJ2-5 for the parts outside the CDR3, the full variable domain is EAGVAQSPRYKIIEKRQSVAFWCNPISGHATLYWYQQILGQGPKLLIQFQNNGVVDDSQLPKDRFSAERLKGVDSTLKIQPAKLEDSAVYLCASSFAPSRKETQYFGPGTRLLVL.

This clone has only a few counts. V usage is TRBV7-3 and J usage is TRBJ1-3, with D possibly being TRBD1 (6 bases). In germline, CDR1 is SGHTA, CDR2 FQGTGA. With 0 bases removed from V and 2 bases from J, the gap between germline ends came to 8 bases. The CDR3 runs to 15 residues. CDR3 DNA sequence: TGTGCCAGCAGCTTAACGGGGGCGCCTGGAAACACCATATATTTT. Its protein product is CASSLTGAPGNTIYF. Drawing the rest from reference TRBV7-3 and TRBJ1-3, the complete variable domain is GAGVSQTPSNKVTEKGKYVELRCDPISGHTALYWYRQSLGQGPEFLIYFQGTGAADDSGLPNDRFFAVRPEGSVSTLKIQRTERGDSAVYLCASSLTGAPGNTIYFGEGSWLTVV.

This chain links TRBV14 with TRBJ2-7; 9 bases align to TRBD2. CDR3 length: 15 amino acids. V shed 0 bases and J 2 bases; nucleotides not matched to a gene: 2. Looked up from germline, CDR1 is SGHDN and CDR2 is FVKESK. The CDR3 DNA follows: TGTGCCAGCAGCCAAGATTTAGCGGGGGCCTACGAGCAGTACTTC. Protein: CASSQDLAGAYEQYF.

CDR3: CASSPGTSGGVWHEQFF. Here the CDR3 DNA reads TGCGCCAGCAGCCCCGGGACTAGCGGGGGGGTCTGGCATGAGCAGTTCTTC. The chain is built from TRBV5-1 and TRBJ2-1; the match to TRBD2 covers 16 bases. V lost 4 bases to trimming and J lost 8 bases; unmatched junction nucleotides: 9. Germline-derived CDR1 and CDR2 are SGHRS and YFSETQ. The CDR3 is 17 residues long.

The V call is TRBV19, the J call TRBJ2-7, with TRBD2 identical over 11 bases. The CDR3 spans 16 residues. CDR1 is LNHDA and CDR2 is SQIVND in the germline V gene (reference sequence). V lost 6 bases and J lost 1; bases outside the gene matches: 8. CDR3 nucleotides: TGTGCCAGTAGCCCTACGACTAGCGGGGTATCCTACGAGCAGTACTTC. Protein product: CASSPTTSGVSYEQYF.